The 13 T cell receptor beta chains listed next were all sequenced from one sample in a study of blood T cell repertoires in COVID-19. The protocol was immunoSEQ multiplex PCR, while the TCRdb copy is restricted to in-frame clones and leaves out a portion. Of about 83,000 clones detected, roughly 80% appear once; the ten largest clones hold 15% to 18%. The specimen sequenced was peripheral blood. The receptors were gathered from a woman older than 75 with acute or convalescent COVID-19.

The rearrangement links TRBV5-6 to TRBJ2-7; D is undetermined. The CDR3 loop spans 16 amino acids. CDR1 and CDR2 from the germline V gene are SGHDT and YYEEEE. V dropped 0 bases and J dropped 0 bases, with 13 bases sitting between them. CDR3 in amino acids: CASSLDQARSSYEQYF. CDR3 sequence (DNA): TGTGCCAGCAGCTTGGATCAGGCGCGAAGCTCCTACGAGCAGTACTTC. Using reference TRBV5-6 and TRBJ2-7 for the parts outside the CDR3, the full variable domain is DAGVTQSPTHLIKTRGQQVTLRCSPKSGHDTVSWYQQALGQGPQFIFQYYEEEERQRGNFPDRFSGHQFPNYSSELNVNALLLGDSALYLCASSLDQARSSYEQYFGPGTRLTVT.

This sequence joins TRBV6-2 or TRBV6-3 and TRBJ2-7; 7 bases match TRBD1. There are 15 residues in the CDR3. Germline V lookup: CDR1 MNHEY, CDR2 SVGEGT. Trimming removed 5 bases from V and 6 bases from J; junction bases left unmatched: 13. CDR3 sequence reads: CASSTLRGGVAEQYF. The CDR3 DNA reads as TGTGCCAGCAGTACCCTTCGAGGGGGCGTAGCCGAGCAGTACTTC.

The V call is TRBV7-2, the J call TRBJ2-5; no firm D call. CDR3 size: 16 residues. CDR1 is SGHTA and CDR2 is FQGNSA in the germline V gene. Trimming shortened V by 5 bases and J by 1 base, and 17 bases separated the two germline ends. Here the CDR3 reads CASSPRHLGPQETQYF. Here the CDR3 DNA reads TGTGCCAGCAGCCCCCGACACCTTGGGCCCCAAGAGACCCAGTACTTC.

The chain has TRBV6-1 and TRBJ1-5; 11 nucleotides align to TRBD1. CDR1 is MNHNS and CDR2 is SASEGT in the germline V gene. After removal of 3 bases from V and 6 bases from J, the junction contained 4 bases not matched to a gene. This CDR3 is built from 15 residues. The CDR3 coding sequence is TGTGCCAGCAGTGATGGGACAGGGGGGCGTCAGCCCCAGCATTTT. Its protein is CASSDGTGGRQPQHF.

The rearrangement joins TRBV19 to TRBJ2-5; tentatively, D is TRBD2 (7 bases). From germline, CDR1 is LNHDA and CDR2 SQIVND (reference sequence). V lost 6 bases, J lost 4 bases, and 18 bases lay in between. The CDR3 extends over 15 amino acids. The CDR3 reads CASSKGGGAGETQYF. In DNA, the CDR3 is TGTGCCAGTAGCAAAGGTGGGGGGGCTGGAGAGACCCAGTACTTC. The variable domain in full, with the rest retrieved from reference TRBV19 and TRBJ2-5, is DGGITQSPKYLFRKEGQNVTLSCEQNLNHDAMYWYRQDPGQGLRLIYYSQIVNDFQKGDIAEGYSVSREKKESFPLTVTSAQKNPTAFYLCASSKGGGAGETQYFGPGTRLLVL.

V is TRBV28 and J is TRBJ1-5; D is possibly TRBD1 (5 bases). The CDR3 loop spans 13 amino acids. Trimming took 6 bases from V and 9 from J, leaving 15 bases between them. Per germline, CDR1 MDHEN and CDR2 SYDVKM. The CDR3 protein is CASRRTGPLPQHF. DNA of the CDR3: TGTGCCAGCAGAAGAACAGGCCCCTTGCCCCAGCATTTT.

The chain uses TRBV11-3 and TRBJ2-2, with a weak D call TRBD2 (6 bases). Germline V gives CDR1 SGHNT, CDR2 YENEEA. Trimming removed 5 bases at V and 4 bases at J, with 14 bases between. The CDR3 totals 15 residues. CDR3 bases: TGTGCCAGCAGCCCCCATGGGGGGAGCACCGGGGAGCTGTTTTTT. It specifies CASSPHGGSTGELFF.

The J gene is TRBJ2-3, the V gene TRBV27, with 9 bases identical to TRBD1. The CDR3 contains 13 residues. Germline V gene sequence: CDR1 MNHEY, CDR2 SMNVEV (reference sequence). V trimming: 7 bases; J trimming: 3 bases; junction bases outside the gene matches: 2. The CDR3 sequence: CASKGQGTDTQYF. The CDR3 DNA is TGTGCCAGCAAGGGACAGGGAACAGATACGCAGTATTTT.

This rearrangement joins TRBV28 to TRBJ1-5; D is possibly TRBD1 (6 bases). Trimming took 5 bases from V and 7 from J, leaving 9 bases between them. This CDR3 is built from 12 residues. CDR1 is MDHEN, CDR2 SYDVKM, per germline. The CDR3 loop reads CASSEGEQPQHF. CDR3 sequence (DNA): TGTGCCAGCAGTGAGGGGGAACAGCCCCAGCATTTT.

The rearrangement uses TRBV7-2 and TRBJ1-4; 9 nucleotides match TRBD1. V was pared by 1 base and J by 7 bases, with 4 bases of the junction left unmatched. The length of the CDR3 is 15 residues. CDR1 is SGHTA and CDR2 is FQGNSA in the germline V gene. The CDR3 coding sequence is TGTGCCAGCAGCTTAGAGGGGACAGGGTTTGAAAAACTGTTTTTT. Its protein product is CASSLEGTGFEKLFF.

The gene calls are TRBV2 and TRBJ1-5; the match to TRBD1 covers 7 bases. V was clipped by 6 bases and J by 1 base; unmatched bases: 12. CDR1 SNHLY and CDR2 FYNNEI come from the germline V gene. The CDR3 extends over 17 amino acids. CDR3 protein: CASRGRGGTSSNQPQHF. DNA of the CDR3: TGTGCCAGCAGAGGTCGAGGGGGCACTTCCAGCAATCAGCCCCAGCATTTT.

This chain connects TRBV11-3 to TRBJ2-1, with 9 bases lining up with TRBD2. Germline trimming cut 7 bases from V and 7 bases from J; bases unmatched to any gene: 5. This CDR3 region has 13 residues. From germline, CDR1 is SGHNT and CDR2 YENEEA. The CDR3 sequence is CASNERGANEQFF. CDR3 nucleotides: TGTGCCAGCAACGAGCGGGGGGCGAATGAGCAGTTCTTC.

This rearrangement joins TRBV28 to TRBJ1-2, with D possibly matching TRBD1 (5 bases). The length of the CDR3 is 13 residues. Trimming pared 3 bases from V and 5 bases from J, leaving 10 bases between. Germline values: CDR1 MDHEN, CDR2 SYDVKM. CDR3 coding DNA: TGTGCCAGCAGTTTGGGCACAGGATATGGCTACACCTTC. This sequence encodes CASSLGTGYGYTF.